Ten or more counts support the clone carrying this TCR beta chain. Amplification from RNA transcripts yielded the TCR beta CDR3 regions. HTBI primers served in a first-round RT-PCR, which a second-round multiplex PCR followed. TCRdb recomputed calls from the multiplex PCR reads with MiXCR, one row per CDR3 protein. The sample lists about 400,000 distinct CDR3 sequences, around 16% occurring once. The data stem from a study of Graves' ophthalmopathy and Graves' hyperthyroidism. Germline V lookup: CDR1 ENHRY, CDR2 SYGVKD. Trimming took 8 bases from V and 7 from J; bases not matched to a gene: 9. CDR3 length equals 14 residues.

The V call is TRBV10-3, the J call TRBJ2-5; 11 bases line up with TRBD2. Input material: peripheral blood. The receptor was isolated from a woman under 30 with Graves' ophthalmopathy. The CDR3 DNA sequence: TGTGCCATCGGGGCTAGCGGGGGGCTCGGGACCCAGTACTTC. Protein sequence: CAIGASGGLGTQYF.